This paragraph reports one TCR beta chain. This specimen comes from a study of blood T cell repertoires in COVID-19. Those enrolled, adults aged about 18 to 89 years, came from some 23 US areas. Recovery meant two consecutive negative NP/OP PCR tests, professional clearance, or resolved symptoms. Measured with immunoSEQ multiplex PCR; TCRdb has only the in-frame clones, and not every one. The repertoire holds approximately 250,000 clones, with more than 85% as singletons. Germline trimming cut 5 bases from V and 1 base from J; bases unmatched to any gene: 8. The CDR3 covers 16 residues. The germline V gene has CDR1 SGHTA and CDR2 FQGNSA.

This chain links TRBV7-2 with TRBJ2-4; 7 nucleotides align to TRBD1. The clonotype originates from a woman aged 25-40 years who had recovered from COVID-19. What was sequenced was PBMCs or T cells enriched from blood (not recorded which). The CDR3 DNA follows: TGTGCCAGCAGCCCAGGGACAGTTAGGGCCAAAAACATTCAGTACTTC. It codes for CASSPGTVRAKNIQYF.